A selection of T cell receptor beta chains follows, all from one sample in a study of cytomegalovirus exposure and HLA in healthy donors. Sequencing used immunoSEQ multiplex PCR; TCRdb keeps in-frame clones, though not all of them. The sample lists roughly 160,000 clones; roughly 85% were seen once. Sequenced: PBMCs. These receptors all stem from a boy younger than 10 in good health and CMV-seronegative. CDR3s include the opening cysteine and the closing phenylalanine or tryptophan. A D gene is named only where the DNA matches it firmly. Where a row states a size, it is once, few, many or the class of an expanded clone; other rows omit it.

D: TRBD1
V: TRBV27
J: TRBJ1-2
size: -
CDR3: CASSSRTGVDPYGYTF
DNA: TGTGCCAGCAGTTCCCGGACAGGGGTTGATCCCTATGGCTACACCTTC

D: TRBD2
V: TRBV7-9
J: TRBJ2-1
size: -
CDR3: CASSPISGGPADNEQFF
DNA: TGTGCCAGCAGCCCTATTAGCGGGGGACCCGCTGACAATGAGCAGTTCTTC

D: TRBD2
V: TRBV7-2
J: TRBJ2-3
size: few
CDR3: CASSLGPLAGQDTQYF
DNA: TGTGCCAGCAGCCTGGGTCCCCTAGCGGGCCAAGATACGCAGTATTTT

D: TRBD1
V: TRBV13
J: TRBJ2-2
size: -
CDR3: CASSLRDREHTGELFF
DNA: TGTGCCAGCAGCCTCCGGGACAGGGAACACACCGGGGAGCTGTTTTTT

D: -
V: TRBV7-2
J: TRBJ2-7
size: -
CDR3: CASSLAWVAEYEQYF
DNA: TGTGCCAGCAGCTTAGCGTGGGTAGCGGAGTACGAGCAGTACTTC

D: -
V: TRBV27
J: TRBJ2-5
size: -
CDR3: CASAQWESALETQYF
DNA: TGTGCCAGCGCCCAGTGGGAGTCGGCTTTGGAGACCCAGTACTTC

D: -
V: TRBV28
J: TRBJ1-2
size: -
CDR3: CASSWARSVYGYTF
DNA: TGTGCCAGCAGTTGGGCCCGTTCTGTCTATGGCTACACCTTC

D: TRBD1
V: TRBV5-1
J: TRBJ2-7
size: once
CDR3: CASSLEGTGVVHEQYF
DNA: TGCGCCAGCAGCTTGGAAGGGACAGGGGTTGTCCACGAGCAGTACTTC

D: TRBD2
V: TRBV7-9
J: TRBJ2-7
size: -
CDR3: CASSLILAAGNEQYF
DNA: TGTGCCAGCAGCTTAATTCTAGCGGCGGGTAACGAGCAGTACTTC

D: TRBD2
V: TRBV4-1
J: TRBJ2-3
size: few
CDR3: CASSQPVAGSTDTQYF
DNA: TGCGCCAGCAGCCAACCAGTAGCGGGGAGTACAGATACGCAGTATTTT

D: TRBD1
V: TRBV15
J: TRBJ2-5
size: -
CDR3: CATSRRTGLGETQYF
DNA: TGTGCCACCAGCAGACGGACAGGGCTTGGCGAGACCCAGTACTTC

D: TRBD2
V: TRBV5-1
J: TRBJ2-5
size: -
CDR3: CASSPGGVAAFQETQYF
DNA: TGCGCCAGCAGCCCGGGAGGGGTAGCGGCCTTCCAAGAGACCCAGTACTTC

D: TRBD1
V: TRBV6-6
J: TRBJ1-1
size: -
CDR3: CASSYSGQGVTAFF
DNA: TGTGCCAGCAGTTACTCAGGACAGGGCGTCACAGCTTTCTTT

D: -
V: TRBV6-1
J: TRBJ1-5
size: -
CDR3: CASDIGGQPQHF
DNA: TGTGCCAGCGACATCGGGGGACAGCCCCAGCATTTT

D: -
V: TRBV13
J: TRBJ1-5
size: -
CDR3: CASSSGTGPQHF
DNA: TGTGCCAGCAGCTCCGGGACTGGGCCCCAGCATTTT

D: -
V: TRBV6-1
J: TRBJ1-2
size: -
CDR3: CASKQGPHYGYTF
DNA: TGTGCCAGCAAACAGGGCCCTCACTATGGCTACACCTTC

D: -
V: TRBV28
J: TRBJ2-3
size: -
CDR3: CASSLLGGTQYF
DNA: TGTGCCAGCAGTTTATTGGGAGGTACGCAGTATTTT

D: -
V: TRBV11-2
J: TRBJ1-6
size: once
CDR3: CASSSPTSSSYNSPLHF
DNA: TGTGCCAGCAGCTCACCCACCTCGAGCTCCTATAATTCACCCCTCCACTTT

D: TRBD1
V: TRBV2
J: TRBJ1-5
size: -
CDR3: CASRGQGVLWDQPQHF
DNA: TGTGCCAGCAGGGGACAGGGGGTTCTTTGGGATCAGCCCCAGCATTTT

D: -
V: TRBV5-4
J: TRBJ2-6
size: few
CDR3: CAAGAAGANVLTF
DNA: TGTGCCGCAGGGGCGGCGGGGGCCAACGTCCTGACTTTC

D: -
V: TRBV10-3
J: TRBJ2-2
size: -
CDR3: CAISANTGELFF
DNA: TGTGCCATCAGTGCTAACACCGGGGAGCTGTTTTTT

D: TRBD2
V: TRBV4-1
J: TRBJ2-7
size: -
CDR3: CASSPFGTSGYEQYF
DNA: TGCGCCAGCAGCCCGTTCGGGACTAGCGGTTACGAGCAGTACTTC

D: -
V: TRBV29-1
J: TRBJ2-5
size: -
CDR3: CSVGQVAETQYF
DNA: TGCAGCGTTGGACAGGTTGCGGAGACCCAGTACTTC

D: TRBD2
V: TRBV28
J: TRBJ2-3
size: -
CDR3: CASLGHGGGADTQYF
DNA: TGTGCCAGCCTTGGGCATGGGGGAGGGGCAGATACGCAGTATTTT

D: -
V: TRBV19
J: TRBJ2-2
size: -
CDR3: CASSIWAVNTGELFF
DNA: TGTGCCAGTAGTATCTGGGCAGTGAACACCGGGGAGCTGTTTTTT

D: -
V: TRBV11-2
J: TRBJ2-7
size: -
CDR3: CASSLFASRSPFYEQYF
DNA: TGTGCCAGCAGCTTGTTCGCTTCGCGGAGCCCGTTCTACGAGCAGTACTTC

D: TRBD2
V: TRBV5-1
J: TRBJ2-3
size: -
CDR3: CASSLEILAGMDTQYF
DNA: TGCGCCAGCAGCTTGGAAATCCTAGCGGGAATGGATACGCAGTATTTT

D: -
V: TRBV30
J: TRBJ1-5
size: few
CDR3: CAWAGGYDNQPQHF
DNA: TGTGCCTGGGCGGGCGGGTATGACAATCAGCCCCAGCATTTT

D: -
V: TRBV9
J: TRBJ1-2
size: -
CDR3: CASSHSLYGYTF
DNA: TGTGCCAGCTCCCACAGCCTATATGGCTACACCTTC

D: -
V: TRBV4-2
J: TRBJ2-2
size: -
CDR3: CASSQFRELFF
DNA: TGTGCCAGCAGCCAATTTAGGGAGCTGTTTTTT

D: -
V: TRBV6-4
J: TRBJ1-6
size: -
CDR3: CASNPGQKNSPLHF
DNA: TGTGCCAGCAATCCGGGACAAAAAAATTCACCCCTCCACTTT

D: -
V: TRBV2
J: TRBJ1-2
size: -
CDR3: CASSGQSLYGYTF
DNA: TGTGCCAGCAGTGGACAGTCCCTCTATGGCTACACCTTC

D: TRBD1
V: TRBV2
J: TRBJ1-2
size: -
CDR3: CASSRRVRGRLYGYTF
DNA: TGTGCCAGCAGCCGAAGGGTCAGGGGGCGCCTTTATGGCTACACCTTC

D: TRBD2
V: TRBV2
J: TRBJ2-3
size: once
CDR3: CASSEWPLSGRRGTSTDTQYF
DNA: TGTGCCAGCTCCGAATGGCCTTTGAGCGGGAGAAGGGGAACTAGCACAGATACGCAGTATTTT

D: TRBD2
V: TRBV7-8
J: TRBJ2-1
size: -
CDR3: CASSLRLAGVLEQFF
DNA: TGTGCCAGCAGCTTAAGACTAGCGGGAGTCTTGGAGCAGTTCTTC

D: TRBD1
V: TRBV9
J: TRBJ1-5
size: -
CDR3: CASSAGQGVGRNQPQHF
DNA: TGTGCCAGCAGCGCTGGACAGGGGGTAGGTCGCAATCAGCCCCAGCATTTT

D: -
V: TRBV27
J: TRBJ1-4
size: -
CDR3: CASRLPGTGVEKLFF
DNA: TGTGCCAGCAGGTTACCGGGAACCGGAGTGGAAAAACTGTTTTTT

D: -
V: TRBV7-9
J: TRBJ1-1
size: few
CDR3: CASSGGANTEAFF
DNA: TGTGCCAGCAGCGGGGGGGCGAACACTGAAGCTTTCTTT

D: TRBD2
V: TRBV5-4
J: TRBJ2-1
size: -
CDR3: CASSLALGWGSGRESRPFF
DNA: TGTGCCAGCAGCTTGGCCCTCGGGTGGGGGAGCGGGAGGGAGTCCCGCCCGTTCTTC

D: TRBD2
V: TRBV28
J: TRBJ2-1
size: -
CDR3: CASSPGGGRGNEQFF
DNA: TGTGCCAGCTCCCCGGGGGGCGGGAGGGGCAATGAGCAGTTCTTC

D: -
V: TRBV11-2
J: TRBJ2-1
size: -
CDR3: CASSLDPRDTQFF
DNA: TGTGCCAGCAGCTTAGACCCCCGGGACACGCAGTTCTTC

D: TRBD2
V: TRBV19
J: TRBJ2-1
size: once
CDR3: CASSIGGLAGENNEQFF
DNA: TGTGCCAGTAGTATAGGGGGACTAGCGGGAGAAAACAATGAGCAGTTCTTC

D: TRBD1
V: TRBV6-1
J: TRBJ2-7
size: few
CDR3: CASSELEGAVYEQYF
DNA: TGTGCCAGCAGTGAGCTTGAGGGGGCGGTGTACGAGCAGTACTTC

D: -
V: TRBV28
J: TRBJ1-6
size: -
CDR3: CASSLKGGRWSPLHF
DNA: TGTGCCAGCAGTTTAAAGGGAGGGCGCTGGTCACCCCTCCACTTT

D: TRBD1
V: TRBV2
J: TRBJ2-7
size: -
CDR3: CASRDRGRPYEQYF
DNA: TGTGCCAGCAGGGACAGGGGGAGGCCCTACGAGCAGTACTTC

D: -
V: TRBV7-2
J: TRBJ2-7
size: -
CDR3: CASSLARAGAAEQYF
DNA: TGTGCCAGCAGCTTAGCGCGGGCAGGGGCGGCCGAGCAGTACTTC

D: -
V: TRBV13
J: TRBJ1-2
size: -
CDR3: CASSPAQTLEDGYTF
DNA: TGTGCCAGCAGCCCCGCCCAAACGTTAGAGGATGGCTACACCTTC

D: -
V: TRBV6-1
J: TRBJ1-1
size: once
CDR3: CASSNRVGTEAFF
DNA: TGTGCCAGCAGTAACAGGGTCGGCACTGAAGCTTTCTTT

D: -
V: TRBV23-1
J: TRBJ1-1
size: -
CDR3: CASSQSAGVEAFF
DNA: TGCGCCAGCAGTCAATCGGCGGGGGTGGAAGCTTTCTTT